The next 11 T cell receptor beta chains were all read from a single sample in a study of cytomegalovirus exposure and HLA in healthy donors. Vbeta (60) and Jbeta (13) primers were used in the PCR. Sequencing was performed with immunoSEQ multiplex PCR; in TCRdb, only in-frame clones are kept and a portion is missing. Of over 100,000 clones listed, around four fifths were seen once; the top ten hold about 5.3%. The sequencing input was PBMCs. The receptors were gathered from a man aged 25 to 40 in good health and CMV-seronegative.

The chain employs TRBV2 and TRBJ1-1; D is ambiguous. The germline gives CDR1 SNHLY, CDR2 FYNNEI. Trimming took 1 base from V and 1 from J, leaving 7 bases between them. This CDR3 has 14 amino acids. CDR3 sequence (DNA): TGTGCCAGCAGTGAAGGGTGGAGGAACACTGAAGCTTTCTTT. The encoded protein is CASSEGWRNTEAFF.

The genes are TRBV5-1 and TRBJ1-3, with a weak D call TRBD1 (5 bases). The CDR3 has 15 amino acids. Between the trimmed V and J ends, which lost 2 bases and 4 bases, there was a span of 13 bases. Germline V gives CDR1 SGHRS, CDR2 YFSETQ. CDR3 sequence (DNA): TGCGCCAGCAGCTTATCAGGGTTTGCGGGAAACACCATATATTTT. As protein: CASSLSGFAGNTIYF.

The CDR3 protein is CASSYSNAPVPGELFF. The CDR3 nucleotides read TGTGCCAGCAGTTACTCGAATGCCCCGGTCCCCGGGGAGCTGTTTTTT. The chain joins TRBV6-5 to TRBJ2-2, with D unclear. Germline CDR1 reads MNHEY; CDR2 reads SVGAGI. CDR3 length: 16 amino acids. Between the trimmed V and J ends, which lost 0 bases and 6 bases, there was a span of 14 bases.

This clone was recorded a few times. CDR3 residues: CSADRGLGGYTF. CDR3 coding DNA: TGCAGCGCGGACAGGGGGCTCGGTGGCTACACCTTC. The chain joins TRBV29-1 to TRBJ1-2; TRBD1 matches at 11 bases. Germline V lookup: CDR1 SQVTM, CDR2 ANQGSEA. V lost 7 bases and J lost 7; bases outside the gene matches: 5. This CDR3 spans 12 amino acids.

CDR3 amino acids: CASSSGGANSPLHF. As DNA, the CDR3 is TGTGCCAGCAGTAGCGGGGGCGCAAATTCACCCCTCCACTTT. The V gene is TRBV2, the J gene TRBJ1-6; perhaps TRBD1 as D (6 bases). This CDR3 contains 14 residues. CDR1 is SNHLY, CDR2 FYNNEI, per germline. With 5 bases removed from V and 7 bases from J, the gap between germline ends came to 12 bases.

This clone was seen only a few times. This rearrangement joins TRBV6-6 to TRBJ2-5; D unclear. The J call is in doubt because the DNA end fits TRBJ2-7 better. The CDR3 consists of 12 residues. The V gene's germline CDR1 is MNHNY and CDR2 SVGAGI (reference sequence). CDR3 residues: CAIRRNYYEQYF. CDR3 sequence (DNA): TGTGCCATCCGTAGGAACTACTACGAGCAGTACTTC.

The V call is TRBV6-6, the J call TRBJ2-6, with D perhaps matching TRBD2 (5 bases). V lost 3 bases, J lost 0 bases, and 9 bases lay in between. CDR1 is MNHNY, CDR2 SVGAGI, per germline (reference sequence). The CDR3 has 16 residues. The CDR3 spells CASSYPGSSGANVLTF. The CDR3 nucleotides are TGTGCCAGCAGTTATCCGGGAAGCTCTGGGGCCAACGTCCTGACTTTC.

The V call is TRBV7-9, the J call TRBJ1-2; 9 nucleotides agree with TRBD1. Unmatched junction bases numbered 0, after V lost 3 bases and J lost 7 bases. This CDR3 has 12 residues. Germline assignment: CDR1 SEHNR and CDR2 FQNEAQ (reference sequence). The CDR3 here is CASSLGQGGYTF. In nucleotides, the CDR3 is TGTGCCAGCAGCTTGGGACAGGGTGGCTACACCTTC.

This rearrangement joins TRBV2 to TRBJ1-1; 11 bases agree with TRBD1. The CDR3 runs 15 residues. From germline, CDR1 is SNHLY and CDR2 FYNNEI. The J segment lost 5 bases and the V segment lost 5 bases, leaving 7 bases of the junction unmatched. As DNA, the CDR3 is TGTGCCAGCAGTAAGGACAGGGGGCAGGGAACTGAAGCTTTCTTT. As protein: CASSKDRGQGTEAFF.

This chain links TRBV7-4 with TRBJ2-7, with a weak D call TRBD1 (6 bases). The ends were cut back, 3 bases at V and 4 bases at J, with 10 bases in the middle. CDR1 SGHVT and CDR2 SQSDAQ come from the germline V gene. The length of the CDR3 is 13 residues. The CDR3 sequence: CASSLAQGYEQYF. The CDR3 region has the DNA TGTGCCAGCAGCTTGGCTCAGGGGTACGAGCAGTACTTC. The complete variable domain, with remaining parts taken from reference TRBV7-4 and TRBJ2-7, reads GAGVSQSPRYKVAKRGRDVALRCDSISGHVTLYWYRQTLGQGSEVLTYSQSDAQRDKSGRPSGRFSAERPERSVSTLKIQRTEQGDSAVYLCASSLAQGYEQYFGPGTRLTVT.

This clone was seen ten or more times. This chain links TRBV7-2 with TRBJ2-3, with D uncertain. Trimming took off 6 bases at V and 0 bases at J, with 16 bases between the two ends. The length of the CDR3 is 16 residues. Germline values: CDR1 SGHTA, CDR2 FQGNSA. CDR3 in DNA: TGTGCCAGCAGTCAATTCCCCCGAGGCAGCACAGATACGCAGTATTTT. This gives the protein CASSQFPRGSTDTQYF.